This T cell receptor (beta chain) was captured in a study of regulatory T cells in long-lasting Graves disease (dated by TCRdb to the early 2020s). Some background on the complete study: In the newly diagnosed Graves' disease group, patients had been taking antithyroid drugs for less than 3 months. The study was registered as a clinical trial and conducted in China. TCR sequencing covered 13 persistent and some 20 newly diagnosed Graves' disease patients, around 35 samples in total. Persistent Graves' disease patients were compared with newly diagnosed Graves' disease patients by peripheral blood TCR sequencing and RNA sequencing.

The receptor library was made with multiplex PCR. The sequencer was an Illumina HiSeq 4000. To build TCR beta libraries, CDR3 regions were amplified by Arm-PCR using iRepertoire HTBI primers. Before sequencing, the PCR products went through gel purification. Regarding the original processing steps: Gene usage analysis of CDR3 amino acid clonotypes relied on the roughly 60 TRBV and 13 to 15 TRBJ segments identified across samples. COPE and FqMerger were used to merge the filtered high-quality paired reads into contigs. BLAST was used to align contigs to IMGT TRBV, TRBD and TRBJ reference genes, and CDR3 was defined according to IMGT. Any clonotype with a frequency above 0.1% was counted as a highly expanded clone. Shannon entropy served as the measure of repertoire diversity, while the Gini coefficient captured V-J evenness. Public clonotypes were defined as clonotypes shared by more than one individual. TCRdb trimmed the raw reads at Q25, called clones with MiXCR and kept productive beta chains. Each entry merges the rows of one CDR3 protein and shows their most common DNA and genes. The V and J calls, along with clone size, are taken from TCRdb and not from the paper's own processing. Recorded for this sample are about 420,000 distinct CDR3 sequences; 15% to 20% of them occurred a single time. The ten largest clones take up 20% to 25% of the sample.

What the time point label conveys for this sample: newly diagnosed GD, antithyroid drugs for less than 3 months. For both TCR sequencing and RNA sequencing, RNA was extracted from PBMCs using TRIzol. Graves' disease was diagnosed according to American Thyroid Association guidelines. The patients came from an endocrinology department in Xi'an, China. Each patient gave 8.5 to 9.5 milliliters of peripheral blood, collected in an EDTA anticoagulant tube. PBMCs were isolated by Ficoll Paque Plus density gradient separation without further T cell sorting. An Agilent 2100 Bioanalyzer and agarose gel were used to assess RNA quality, and a NanoDrop 2000 was used to measure RNA concentration. This clonotype was seen many times. Its antigen has not been determined. No base quality values were provided; no much bigger clone lies one nucleotide off. Overall study outcomes, separate from this receptor: Sequencing and analysis were restricted to the TCR beta chain. Compared with newly diagnosed patients, persistent Graves' disease patients had lower TCR Shannon entropy and fewer highly expanded clones, which suggests clonal expansion. The authors acknowledged the small sample size as a limitation that may reduce accuracy. Persistent disease showed preferential use of TRBV28, TRBJ1-2 and TRBJ2-5, whereas newly diagnosed disease favored TRBV20-1 and TRBJ2-1. Because the primary lesion, thyroid tissue, could not be accessed, the study looked at peripheral blood alone. Patients with persistent disease shared more public clonotypes (approximately 2,500) than newly diagnosed patients did (approximately 970).

Spanning cysteine to phenylalanine, the CDR3 consists of 15 amino acids. Of the read, only the CDR3 DNA is kept; its 45 bases are in frame from base 1. Here V drops 5 bases and J drops 7 bases, and the junction holds 10 bases not matched to any gene. The germline V gene supplies CDR1 MDHEN and CDR2 SYDVKM. The same sample was also studied in work on T cells in Graves' hyperthyroidism and ophthalmopathy. Reported in the second study: Graves' hyperthyroidism was defined as stable when no progression to ophthalmopathy occurred over 18 months of follow-up. Hyperthyroidism patients were newly diagnosed, had a disease duration of under 2 months, and were aged 18 to 65 years. Any patient with an uncontrolled infection, another autoimmune disease, pregnancy or lactation was excluded. Clinical symptoms, serum thyroxine and TRAb, thyroid ultrasound, and orbital computed tomography formed the basis for the diagnoses. For the first round of RT-PCR on the TCR CDR3, the HTBI primer set was used together with the Qiagen OneStep RT-PCR kit. Most expanded thyroid clonotypes (frequency above 0.001) were also detected in blood, a finding suggesting that blood repertoires may reflect thyroid immune responses. Ophthalmopathy was separated from stable hyperthyroidism by a 13 V-J signature model, with around 88% sensitivity and about 81% specificity obtained in cross-validation and 80%/75% obtained in testing. In validation, the model predicted progression to ophthalmopathy a median of around 6.5 months before onset, with roughly 70% sensitivity and roughly 77% specificity. TCR V-J signatures able to tell the groups apart were searched for in a discovery cohort of 90 to 100 patients, of whom about 40 had Graves' ophthalmopathy and roughly 57 had stable Graves' hyperthyroidism. Prospective prediction of ophthalmopathy was tested in an independent validation cohort of 18 to 20 hyperthyroidism patients and some 17 patients who later progressed to ophthalmopathy. The 100 or so discovery patients were randomly split 7:3 into training and test sets. In addition, the study compared T-cell repertoires in thyroid tissue and in blood from five to seven Graves' hyperthyroidism patients. After sampling, hyperthyroidism patients received methimazole starting at 30 mg daily, and ophthalmopathy patients received high-dose intravenous methylprednisolone. Libraries were constructed in a second round of multiplex PCR, after which size selection and purification were performed. Libraries were sequenced paired-end with 100 bp reads on an Illumina HiSeq2000. SOAPnuke was used to process the raw data, removing reads that contained adapters or uncalled bases, had a mean Phred below 15, or lacked an exact match to the constant primer or identifier. COPE v1.2.5 was used to merge the high-quality paired reads, and each unique nucleotide sequence was defined as a clonotype. Clonotypes were aligned to IMGT TRBV, TRBD and TRBJ reference segments using MiTCR v1.1. Only V-J combinations with frequency above 0.0001, covering 99% to 99.2% of repertoires, were analysed. The TCS score was defined as the ratio of F50 (clonal expansion) to E x V (chaos), calculated using BLOSUM62-based TCRdist between CDR3 peptides within each V-J. Welch's t-statistics and random forest reduced several hundred V-J features to fewer than 15, which were used in a naive Bayes classifier (R e1071). No statistical method was used to set the sample size in advance, and investigators knew the group allocation. According to the paper, TCR Vbeta CDR3 sequencing was carried out on approximately 140 peripheral blood samples, which came from more than 40 ophthalmopathy, approximately 72 hyperthyroidism and approximately 17 progressor patients.

Sample: peripheral blood mononuclear cells (PBMCs), taken at new diagnosis, from a patient treated with antithyroid drugs. The receptor comes from a young woman with Graves disease. Donor details come from another sample of the same person, matched by shared clones. The chain uses TRBV28 and TRBJ1-4; the junction holds 7 bases that match TRBD1. The sequence in DNA is TGTGCCAGCAGTCTGGACAGGCCGGGGGGTGAAAAACTGTTTTTT. This yields the protein CASSLDRPGGEKLFF.